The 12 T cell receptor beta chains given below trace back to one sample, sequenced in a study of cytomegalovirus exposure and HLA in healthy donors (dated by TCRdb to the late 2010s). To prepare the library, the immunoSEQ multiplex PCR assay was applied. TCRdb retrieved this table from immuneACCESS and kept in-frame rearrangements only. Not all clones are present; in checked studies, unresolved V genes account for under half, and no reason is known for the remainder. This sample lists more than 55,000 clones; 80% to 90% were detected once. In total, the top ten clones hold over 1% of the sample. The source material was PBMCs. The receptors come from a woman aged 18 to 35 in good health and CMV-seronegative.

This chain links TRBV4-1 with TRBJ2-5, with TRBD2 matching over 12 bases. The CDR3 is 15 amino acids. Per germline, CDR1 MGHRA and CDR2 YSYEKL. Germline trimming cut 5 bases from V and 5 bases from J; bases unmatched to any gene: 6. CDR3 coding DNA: TGCGCCAGCAGCGCTAGCGGGGGGGCTTTCGAGACCCAGTACTTC. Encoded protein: CASSASGGAFETQYF.

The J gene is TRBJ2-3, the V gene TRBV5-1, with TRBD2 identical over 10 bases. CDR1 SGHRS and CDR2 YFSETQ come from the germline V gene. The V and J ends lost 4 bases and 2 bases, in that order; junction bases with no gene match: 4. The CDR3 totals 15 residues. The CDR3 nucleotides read TGCGCCAGCAGCCCCAGCGGGGGGGTCACAGATACGCAGTATTTT. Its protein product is CASSPSGGVTDTQYF.

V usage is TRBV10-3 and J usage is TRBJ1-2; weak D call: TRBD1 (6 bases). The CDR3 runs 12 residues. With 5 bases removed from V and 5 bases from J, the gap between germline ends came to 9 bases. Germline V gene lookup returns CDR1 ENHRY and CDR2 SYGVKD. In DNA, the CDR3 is TGTGCCATCAGTCGACAGGATTATGGCTACACCTTC. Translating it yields CAISRQDYGYTF.

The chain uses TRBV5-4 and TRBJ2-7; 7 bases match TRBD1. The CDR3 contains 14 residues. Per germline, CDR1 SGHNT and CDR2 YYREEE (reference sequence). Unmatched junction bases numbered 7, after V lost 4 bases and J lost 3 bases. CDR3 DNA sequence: TGTGCCAGCAGCCAAAACCGGGACAGCTACGAGCAGTACTTC. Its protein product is CASSQNRDSYEQYF.

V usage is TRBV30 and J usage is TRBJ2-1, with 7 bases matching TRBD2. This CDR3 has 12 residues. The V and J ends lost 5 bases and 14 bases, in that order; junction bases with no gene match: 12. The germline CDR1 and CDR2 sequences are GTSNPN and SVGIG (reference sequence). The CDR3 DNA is TGTGCCTGGGCCCAAGCGGGACCGGGGGAGTTCTTC. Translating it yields CAWAQAGPGEFF.

CDR3 sequence: CATSRVGWGGEQFF. CDR3 nucleotide sequence: TGTGCCACCAGCAGAGTTGGTTGGGGGGGTGAGCAGTTCTTC. V is TRBV15 and J is TRBJ2-1, with TRBD2 matching over 7 bases. The CDR3 consists of 14 residues. In germline, CDR1 is LNHNV, CDR2 YYDKDF (reference sequence). Unmatched junction bases numbered 6, after V lost 1 base and J lost 9 bases.

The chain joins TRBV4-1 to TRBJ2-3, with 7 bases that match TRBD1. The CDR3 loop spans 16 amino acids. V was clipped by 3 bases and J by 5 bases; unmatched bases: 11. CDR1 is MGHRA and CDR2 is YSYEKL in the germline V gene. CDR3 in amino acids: CASSQAGGQWGDTQYF. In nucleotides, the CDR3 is TGCGCCAGCAGCCAGGCTGGGGGACAGTGGGGAGATACGCAGTATTTT.

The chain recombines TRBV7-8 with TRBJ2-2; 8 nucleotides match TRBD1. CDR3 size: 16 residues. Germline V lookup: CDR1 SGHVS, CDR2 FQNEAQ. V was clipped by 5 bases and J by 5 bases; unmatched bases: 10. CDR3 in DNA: TGTGCCAGCAGCCTCGGACAGGGTGGAGTAACCGGGGAGCTGTTTTTT. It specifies CASSLGQGGVTGELFF. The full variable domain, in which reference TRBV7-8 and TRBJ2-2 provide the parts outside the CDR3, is GAGVSQSPRYKVAKRGQDVALRCDPISGHVSLFWYQQALGQGPEFLTYFQNEAQLDKSGLPSDRFFAERPEGSVSTLKIQRTQQEDSAVYLCASSLGQGGVTGELFFGEGSRLTVL.

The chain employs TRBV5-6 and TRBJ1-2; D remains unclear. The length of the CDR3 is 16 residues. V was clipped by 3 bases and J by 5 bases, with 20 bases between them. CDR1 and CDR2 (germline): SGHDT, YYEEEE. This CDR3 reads CASSWANDGRRYGYTF. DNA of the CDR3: TGTGCCAGCAGCTGGGCTAATGACGGCCGGAGGTATGGCTACACCTTC.

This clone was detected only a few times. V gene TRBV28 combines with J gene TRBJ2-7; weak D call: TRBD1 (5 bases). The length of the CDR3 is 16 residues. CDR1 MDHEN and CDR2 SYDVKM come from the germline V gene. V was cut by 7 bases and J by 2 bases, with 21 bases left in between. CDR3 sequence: CASTPPMGRPPYEQYF. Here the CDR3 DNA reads TGTGCCAGCACCCCGCCGATGGGGCGGCCCCCCTACGAGCAGTACTTC.

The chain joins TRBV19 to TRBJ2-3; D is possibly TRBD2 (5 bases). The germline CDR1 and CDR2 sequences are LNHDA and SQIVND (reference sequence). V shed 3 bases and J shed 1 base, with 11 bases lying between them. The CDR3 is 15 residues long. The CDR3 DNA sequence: TGTGCCAGTAGTATGGGATTCGGGGGCACAGATACGCAGTATTTT. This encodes CASSMGFGGTDTQYF. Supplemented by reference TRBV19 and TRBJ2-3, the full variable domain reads DGGITQSPKYLFRKEGQNVTLSCEQNLNHDAMYWYRQDPGQGLRLIYYSQIVNDFQKGDIAEGYSVSREKKESFPLTVTSAQKNPTAFYLCASSMGFGGTDTQYFGPGTRLTVL.

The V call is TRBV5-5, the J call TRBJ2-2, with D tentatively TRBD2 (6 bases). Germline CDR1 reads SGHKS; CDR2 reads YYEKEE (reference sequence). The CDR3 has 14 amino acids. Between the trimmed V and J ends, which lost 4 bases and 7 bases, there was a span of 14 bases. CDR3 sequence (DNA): TGTGCCAGCAGCCCCGAAGGGACTCACGGGGAGCTGTTTTTT. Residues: CASSPEGTHGELFF.